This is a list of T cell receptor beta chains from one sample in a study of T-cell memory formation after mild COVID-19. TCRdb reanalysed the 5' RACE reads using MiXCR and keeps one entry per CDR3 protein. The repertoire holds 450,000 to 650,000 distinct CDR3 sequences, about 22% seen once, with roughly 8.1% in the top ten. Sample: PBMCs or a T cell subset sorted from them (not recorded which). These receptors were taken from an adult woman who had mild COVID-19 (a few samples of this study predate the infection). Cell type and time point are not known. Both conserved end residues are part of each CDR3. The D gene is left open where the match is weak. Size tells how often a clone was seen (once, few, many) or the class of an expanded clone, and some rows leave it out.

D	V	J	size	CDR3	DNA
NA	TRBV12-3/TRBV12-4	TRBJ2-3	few	CASSLTSRPPDTQYF	TGTGCCAGCAGTTTAACTAGTAGGCCCCCAGATACGCAGTATTTT
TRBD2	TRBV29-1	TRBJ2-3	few	CSFWTSGSASTDTQYF	TGCAGCTTTTGGACTAGCGGGAGTGCTAGCACAGATACGCAGTATTTT
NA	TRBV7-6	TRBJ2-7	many	CASSLGDPYEQYF	TGTGCCAGCAGCTTAGGCGACCCCTACGAGCAGTACTTC
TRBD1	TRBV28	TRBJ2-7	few	CASSLWPRQGSYEQYF	TGTGCCAGCAGTTTATGGCCGCGACAGGGGTCCTACGAGCAGTACTTC
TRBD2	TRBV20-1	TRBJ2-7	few	CSARSPSGGYEQYF	TGCAGTGCTAGAAGCCCTAGCGGGGGGTACGAGCAGTACTTC
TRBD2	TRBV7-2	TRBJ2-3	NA	CASSLGLAGDWDTQYF	TGTGCCAGCAGCTTAGGCCTAGCGGGAGATTGGGATACGCAGTATTTT
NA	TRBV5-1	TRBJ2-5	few	CASSLVRQEKETQYF	TGCGCCAGCAGCTTGGTGCGGCAAGAAAAAGAGACCCAGTACTTC
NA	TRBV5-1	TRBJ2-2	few	CASSLGDGPSTGELFF	TGCGCCAGCAGCTTAGGCGACGGTCCGAGCACCGGGGAGCTGTTTTTT
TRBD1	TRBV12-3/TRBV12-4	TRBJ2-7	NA	CASSPPDRHPYEQYF	TGTGCCAGCAGTCCCCCGGACAGGCACCCCTACGAGCAGTACTTC
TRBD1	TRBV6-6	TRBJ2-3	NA	CASRTGTVSTDTQYF	TGTGCCAGCAGGACCGGGACAGTCAGTACAGATACGCAGTATTTT
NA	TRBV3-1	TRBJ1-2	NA	CASSPWTDLHYGYTF	TGTGCCAGCAGCCCTTGGACAGACCTCCACTATGGCTACACCTTC
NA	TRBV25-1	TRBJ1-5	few	CARGRFDNQPQHF	TGTGCCAGGGGACGGTTTGACAATCAGCCCCAGCATTTT
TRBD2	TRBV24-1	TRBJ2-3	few	CATSDHGRAFDTQYF	TGTGCCACCAGTGATCATGGGAGGGCCTTTGATACGCAGTATTTT
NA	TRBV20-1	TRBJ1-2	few	CSAGGSNYGYTF	TGCAGTGCAGGGGGATCTAACTATGGCTACACCTTC
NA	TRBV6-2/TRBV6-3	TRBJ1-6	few	CASRSRGFLHF	TGTGCCAGCAGGAGCAGGGGATTCCTCCACTTT
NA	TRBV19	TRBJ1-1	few	CASSIRTGLPNTEAFF	TGTGCCAGTAGTATTCGGACGGGACTCCCGAACACTGAAGCTTTCTTT
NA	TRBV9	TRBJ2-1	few	CASSVDPGYLSYNEQFF	TGTGCCAGCAGCGTAGACCCCGGGTATCTCTCCTACAATGAGCAGTTCTTC
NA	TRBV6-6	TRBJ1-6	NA	CASSYYPKGASPLHF	TGTGCCAGCAGTTACTACCCCAAGGGAGCGTCACCCCTCCACTTT
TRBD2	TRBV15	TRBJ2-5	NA	CATSRTGTSGETQYF	TGTGCCACCAGCAGGACCGGGACTAGCGGAGAGACCCAGTACTTC
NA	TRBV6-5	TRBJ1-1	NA	CASSYMGGVKNTEAFF	TGTGCCAGCAGTTACATGGGGGGGGTTAAGAACACTGAAGCTTTCTTT
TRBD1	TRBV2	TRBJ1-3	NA	CASSATDRAGNTIYF	TGTGCCAGCAGTGCTACCGACAGGGCTGGAAACACCATATATTTT
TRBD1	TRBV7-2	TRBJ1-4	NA	CASSPGGPNEKLFF	TGTGCCAGCAGCCCAGGGGGTCCTAATGAAAAACTGTTTTTT
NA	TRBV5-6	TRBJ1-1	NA	CASSISNTEAFF	TGTGCCAGCAGCATCTCGAACACTGAAGCTTTCTTT
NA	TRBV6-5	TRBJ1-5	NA	CASSYGPLYGGQPQHF	TGTGCCAGCAGTTACGGACCCCTCTACGGAGGTCAGCCCCAGCATTTT
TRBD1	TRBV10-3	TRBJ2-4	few	CAISDAGTGEGIQYF	TGTGCCATCAGTGACGCCGGGACAGGGGAAGGCATTCAGTACTTC
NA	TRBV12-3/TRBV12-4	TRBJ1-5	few	CASSTPRNQPQHF	TGTGCCAGCAGTACTCCAAGAAATCAGCCCCAGCATTTT
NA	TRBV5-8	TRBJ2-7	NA	CASRDQYEQYF	TGTGCCAGCAGAGACCAATACGAGCAGTACTTC
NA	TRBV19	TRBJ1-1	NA	CGSSNPSTANTEAFF	TGTGGCAGTAGTAACCCCTCGACAGCTAACACTGAAGCTTTCTTT
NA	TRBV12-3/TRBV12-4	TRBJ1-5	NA	CASSPGPPSGQPQHF	TGTGCCAGCAGTCCGGGTCCCCCTTCGGGTCAGCCCCAGCATTTT
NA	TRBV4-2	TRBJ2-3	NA	CASSQDELLSF	TGTGCCAGCAGCCAAGACGAGCTCCTCTCGTTT
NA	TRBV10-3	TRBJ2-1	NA	CAIRQTPDPPQDEQFF	TGTGCCATCAGACAAACACCGGACCCTCCACAAGATGAGCAGTTCTTC
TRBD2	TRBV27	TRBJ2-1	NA	CASTFGTSGGNEQFF	TGTGCCAGCACCTTCGGGACTAGCGGGGGCAATGAGCAGTTCTTC
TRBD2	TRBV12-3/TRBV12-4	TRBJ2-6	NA	CASSQRTSGVSGANVLTF	TGTGCCAGCAGCCAAAGGACTAGCGGAGTCTCTGGGGCCAACGTCCTGACTTTC
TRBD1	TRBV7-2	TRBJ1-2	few	CASSSWTGTEYGYTF	TGTGCCAGCAGCTCTTGGACAGGGACTGAGTATGGCTACACCTTC
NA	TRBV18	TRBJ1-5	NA	CASSPSQGYSNQPQHF	TGTGCCAGCTCACCATCCCAGGGTTATAGCAATCAGCCCCAGCATTTT
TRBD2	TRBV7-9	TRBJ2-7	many	CASSSLAGGSYEQYF	TGTGCCAGCAGCTCCCTCGCGGGAGGGTCCTACGAGCAGTACTTC
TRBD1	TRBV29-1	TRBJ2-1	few	CSVDRGLYNEQFF	TGCAGCGTTGACAGGGGGCTCTACAATGAGCAGTTCTTC
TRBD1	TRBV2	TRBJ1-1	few	CASRDNRGVTEAFF	TGTGCCAGCAGAGATAACAGGGGGGTCACTGAAGCTTTCTTT
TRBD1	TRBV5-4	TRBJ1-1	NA	CASSPGQDWLNTEAFF	TGTGCCAGCAGCCCAGGACAGGATTGGCTGAACACTGAAGCTTTCTTT
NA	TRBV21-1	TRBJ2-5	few	CASSKPGHPGTQYF	TGTGCCAGCAGCAAACCGGGACACCCTGGGACCCAGTACTTC
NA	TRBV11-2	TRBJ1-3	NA	CASSSMGPGNTIYF	TGTGCCAGCAGCTCGATGGGGCCGGGAAACACCATATATTTT
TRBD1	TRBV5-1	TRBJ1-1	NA	CASSRIGQGNTEAFF	TGCGCCAGCAGCCGAATTGGACAGGGGAACACTGAAGCTTTCTTT
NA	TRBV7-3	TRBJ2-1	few	CASTPGRTGDTEQFF	TGTGCCAGCACCCCCGGTCGCACCGGGGATACTGAGCAGTTCTTC
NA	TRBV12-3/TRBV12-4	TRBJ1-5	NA	CASKADNKGNQPQHF	TGTGCCAGCAAGGCGGACAATAAGGGAAATCAGCCCCAGCATTTT
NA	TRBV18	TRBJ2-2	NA	CASSPPTRAAGELFF	TGTGCCAGCTCACCACCGACGCGGGCAGCCGGGGAGCTGTTTTTT
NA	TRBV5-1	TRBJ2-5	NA	CASSLDEGWETQYF	TGCGCCAGCAGCTTGGACGAGGGTTGGGAGACCCAGTACTTC
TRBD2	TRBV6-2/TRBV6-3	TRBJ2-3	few	CASSYRRGESTDTQYF	TGTGCCAGCAGTTACCGGCGGGGGGAAAGCACAGATACGCAGTATTTT
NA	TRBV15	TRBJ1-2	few	CATSITENYGYTF	TGTGCCACCAGCATAACTGAGAACTATGGCTACACCTTC
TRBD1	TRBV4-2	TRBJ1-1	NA	CASSPGQGARETEAFF	TGTGCCAGCAGCCCTGGACAGGGGGCGCGAGAGACTGAAGCTTTCTTT
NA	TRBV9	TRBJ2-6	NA	CASSGGTGRGANVLTF	TGTGCCAGCAGCGGAGGCACCGGTCGAGGGGCCAACGTCCTGACTTTC
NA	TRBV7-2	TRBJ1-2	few	CASSLPGSWAYTF	TGTGCCAGCAGCTTACCAGGGAGCTGGGCCTACACCTTC
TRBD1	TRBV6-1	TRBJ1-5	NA	CASSVQGASGQPQHF	TGTGCCAGCAGTGTGCAGGGGGCGAGTGGTCAGCCCCAGCATTTT
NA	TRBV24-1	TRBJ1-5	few	CATSASTANQPQHF	TGTGCCACCAGTGCCTCGACAGCCAATCAGCCCCAGCATTTT
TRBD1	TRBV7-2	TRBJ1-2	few	CASSLSTGDNYGYTF	TGTGCCAGCAGCCTATCGACAGGGGATAACTATGGCTACACCTTC
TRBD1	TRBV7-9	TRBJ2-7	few	CASSWTGPLGEQYF	TGTGCCAGCAGCTGGACAGGGCCCCTGGGCGAGCAGTACTTC
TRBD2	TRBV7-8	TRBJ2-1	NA	CASSWGLAESYNEQFF	TGTGCCAGCAGCTGGGGACTAGCGGAATCCTACAATGAGCAGTTCTTC
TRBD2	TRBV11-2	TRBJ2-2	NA	CASSSRLTSGGNTGELFF	TGTGCCAGCAGCTCGAGATTGACTAGCGGGGGTAACACCGGGGAGCTGTTTTTT
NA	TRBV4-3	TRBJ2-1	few	CASSQAGLSKGLYNEQFF	TGCGCCAGCAGCCAAGCGGGTCTGTCCAAGGGTCTATACAATGAGCAGTTCTTC
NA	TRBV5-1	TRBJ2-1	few	CASSFDRRAEQFF	TGCGCCAGCAGCTTCGACAGGCGGGCGGAGCAGTTCTTC